A selection of T cell receptor beta chains follows, all from one sample in a study of T cells after posttransplantation cyclophosphamide. Sequencing used immunoSEQ multiplex PCR; TCRdb keeps in-frame clones, though not all of them. In the table there are tens of thousands of clones, about 86% of which are singletons. The source material was PBMCs. These receptors were taken from a man younger than 45 with a blood cancer, CMV-positive, and with a related stem cell donor. CDR3s include the opening cysteine and the closing phenylalanine or tryptophan. A D gene is named only where the DNA matches it firmly. Rows give clone size only sometimes, using once, few, many, or a class for an expanded clone.

j_call: TRBJ1-4
d_call: TRBD1
clone_size: .
v_call: TRBV2
cdr3_nt: TGTGCCACCTCCCTGTTGGGACAGGGGGAGGGGAAACTGTTTTTT
cdr3_aa: CATSLLGQGEGKLFF

j_call: TRBJ2-5
d_call: TRBD1
clone_size: .
v_call: TRBV28
cdr3_nt: TGTGCCAGCAGTCCAGGACAGGGGGAGACCCAGTACTTC
cdr3_aa: CASSPGQGETQYF

j_call: TRBJ2-5
d_call: .
clone_size: .
v_call: TRBV5-1
cdr3_nt: TGCGCCAGCAGCTTGGGGGCTAGCGCGGGAGAGACCCAGTACTTC
cdr3_aa: CASSLGASAGETQYF

j_call: TRBJ2-5
d_call: .
clone_size: .
v_call: TRBV7-8
cdr3_nt: TGTGCCAGCAGCTTGGAACGCCTAGCTGGAGAGACCCAGTACTTC
cdr3_aa: CASSLERLAGETQYF

j_call: TRBJ1-5
d_call: .
clone_size: .
v_call: TRBV6-1
cdr3_nt: TGTGCCAGCATCCCGGGGGGGGTCAATCAGCCCCAGCATTTT
cdr3_aa: CASIPGGVNQPQHF

j_call: TRBJ2-1
d_call: TRBD2
clone_size: .
v_call: TRBV28
cdr3_nt: TGTGCCAGCAGCACCGGGACTAGCGGTTCCTACAATGAGCAGTTCTTC
cdr3_aa: CASSTGTSGSYNEQFF

j_call: TRBJ1-1
d_call: .
clone_size: .
v_call: TRBV4-1
cdr3_nt: TGCGCCAGCAGCCAAGATCGGGGACAAATCTATGAAGCTTTCTTT
cdr3_aa: CASSQDRGQIYEAFF

j_call: TRBJ2-5
d_call: TRBD1
clone_size: once
v_call: TRBV11-1
cdr3_nt: TGTGCCAGCAGCCCTCGGGACAGCGAGAGTCGAGAGACCCAGTACTTC
cdr3_aa: CASSPRDSESRETQYF

j_call: TRBJ1-2
d_call: .
clone_size: .
v_call: TRBV6-1
cdr3_nt: TGTGCCAGCAGTGTGGGGGGGCCAGACACCTTC
cdr3_aa: CASSVGGPDTF

j_call: TRBJ1-5
d_call: TRBD1
clone_size: .
v_call: TRBV10-3
cdr3_nt: TGTGCCATCAGTGAGATGGGACAGGGGGGAAATCAGCCCCAGCATTTT
cdr3_aa: CAISEMGQGGNQPQHF

j_call: TRBJ1-1
d_call: TRBD1
clone_size: .
v_call: TRBV18
cdr3_nt: TGTGCCAGCTCACCAAAGGAAGGGGGCGCCGGGACTGAAGCTTTCTTT
cdr3_aa: CASSPKEGGAGTEAFF

j_call: TRBJ2-7
d_call: .
clone_size: .
v_call: TRBV11-3
cdr3_nt: TGTGCCAGCAGCAGGACAGTATCCTACGAGCAGTACTTC
cdr3_aa: CASSRTVSYEQYF

j_call: TRBJ2-7
d_call: .
clone_size: .
v_call: TRBV6-6
cdr3_nt: TGTGCCAGCAGTTCGGTAGAGGGAAGGATCAACGAGCAGTACTTC
cdr3_aa: CASSSVEGRINEQYF

j_call: TRBJ1-5
d_call: .
clone_size: .
v_call: TRBV28
cdr3_nt: TGTGCCAGCAGTCCTCAGGGGAGTAGGAATCAGCCCCAGCATTTT
cdr3_aa: CASSPQGSRNQPQHF

j_call: TRBJ1-1
d_call: TRBD1
clone_size: .
v_call: TRBV30
cdr3_nt: TGTGCCTGGAGTGGACAGGGGGCTGTAGCTTTCTTT
cdr3_aa: CAWSGQGAVAFF

j_call: TRBJ2-7
d_call: TRBD2
clone_size: .
v_call: TRBV15
cdr3_nt: TGTGCCACCAGCAGACCGGGACTAGCTGCCTACGAGCAGTACTTC
cdr3_aa: CATSRPGLAAYEQYF

j_call: TRBJ1-4
d_call: .
clone_size: .
v_call: TRBV2
cdr3_nt: TGTGCCAGCAGAGAGGACAGAACCATCTCGAATGAAAAACTGTTTTTT
cdr3_aa: CASREDRTISNEKLFF

j_call: TRBJ2-5
d_call: .
clone_size: .
v_call: TRBV9
cdr3_nt: TGTGCCAGCAGCGCAGGGGTCCTCCAAGAGACCCAGTACTTC
cdr3_aa: CASSAGVLQETQYF

j_call: TRBJ2-3
d_call: TRBD2
clone_size: .
v_call: TRBV7-9
cdr3_nt: TGTGCCAGCAGGCGACTAGCGGGAGGGTCAGATACGCAGTATTTT
cdr3_aa: CASRRLAGGSDTQYF

j_call: TRBJ2-7
d_call: .
clone_size: .
v_call: TRBV7-2
cdr3_nt: TGTGCCAGCAGCTTACGGTACGAGCAGTACTTC
cdr3_aa: CASSLRYEQYF

j_call: TRBJ2-3
d_call: TRBD2
clone_size: .
v_call: TRBV11-3
cdr3_nt: TGTGCCAGCAGCGGCGGGGCTAGCGGAATAGATACGCAGTATTTT
cdr3_aa: CASSGGASGIDTQYF

j_call: TRBJ2-2
d_call: TRBD2
clone_size: .
v_call: TRBV5-4
cdr3_nt: TGTGCCAGCAGCTTGTCTGGCGGGAGGGGGACCGGGGAGCTGTTTTTT
cdr3_aa: CASSLSGGRGTGELFF

j_call: TRBJ1-1
d_call: TRBD1
clone_size: few
v_call: TRBV2
cdr3_nt: TGTGCCAGCGGAGACCTCGACAGGGGGATGGGTGCGAACACTGAAGCTTTCTTT
cdr3_aa: CASGDLDRGMGANTEAFF

j_call: TRBJ2-7
d_call: .
clone_size: .
v_call: TRBV5-1
cdr3_nt: TGCGCCAGCAGCTTGGTTACTCCGAAAGGTCGGAGCGAGCAGTACTTC
cdr3_aa: CASSLVTPKGRSEQYF

j_call: TRBJ1-4
d_call: TRBD1
clone_size: few
v_call: TRBV2
cdr3_nt: TGTGCCAGCAGAGGGTGGCAGGGGGGCGAAAAACTGTTTTTT
cdr3_aa: CASRGWQGGEKLFF

j_call: TRBJ2-7
d_call: TRBD1
clone_size: .
v_call: TRBV6-6
cdr3_nt: TGTGCCAGCACGCCGGGACAGGGGGCGCGGGAGCAGTACTTC
cdr3_aa: CASTPGQGAREQYF

j_call: TRBJ2-7
d_call: TRBD2
clone_size: .
v_call: TRBV7-9
cdr3_nt: TGTGCCAGCAGCCCCCCTTCGCGGGAGGGCCGTCTCGAGCAGTACTTC
cdr3_aa: CASSPPSREGRLEQYF

j_call: TRBJ1-5
d_call: .
clone_size: .
v_call: TRBV6-5
cdr3_nt: TGTGCCACCCGCGGGCCCAATAGCAATCAGCCCCAGCATTTT
cdr3_aa: CATRGPNSNQPQHF

j_call: TRBJ1-2
d_call: .
clone_size: .
v_call: TRBV6-5
cdr3_nt: TGTGCCAGCAGTTATCCGGGAAACTATGGCTACACCTTC
cdr3_aa: CASSYPGNYGYTF

j_call: TRBJ1-3
d_call: .
clone_size: .
v_call: TRBV11-2
cdr3_nt: TGTGCCAGCAGCTTAGTCCCTCGGAGCTCTGGAAACACCATATATTTT
cdr3_aa: CASSLVPRSSGNTIYF

j_call: TRBJ2-5
d_call: TRBD2
clone_size: .
v_call: TRBV5-4
cdr3_nt: TGTGCCAGCAGCTTGAATCTAGCGGGAGCCGCGAAGACCCAGTACTTC
cdr3_aa: CASSLNLAGAAKTQYF

j_call: TRBJ2-2
d_call: TRBD2
clone_size: .
v_call: TRBV15
cdr3_nt: TGTGCCACCAGCACGGGACTAGCGGACCATAGCGGGGAGCTGTTTTTT
cdr3_aa: CATSTGLADHSGELFF

j_call: TRBJ2-3
d_call: TRBD2
clone_size: .
v_call: TRBV7-2
cdr3_nt: TGTGCCAGCAGCTTTTTCTCTAGCGGGAGGACAGATACGCAGTATTTT
cdr3_aa: CASSFFSSGRTDTQYF

j_call: TRBJ2-1
d_call: TRBD1
clone_size: .
v_call: TRBV7-7
cdr3_nt: TGTGCCAGCAGCCGGGACAGTGGTAATGAGCAGTTCTTC
cdr3_aa: CASSRDSGNEQFF

j_call: TRBJ1-1
d_call: .
clone_size: .
v_call: TRBV9
cdr3_nt: TGTGCCAGCAGCCCCTCCACGGGGGATACTGAAGCTTTCTTT
cdr3_aa: CASSPSTGDTEAFF

j_call: TRBJ2-7
d_call: TRBD2
clone_size: .
v_call: TRBV11-3
cdr3_nt: TGTGCCAGCAGCGTTGGACTAGCGGGAGTAAAAGAGCAGTACTTC
cdr3_aa: CASSVGLAGVKEQYF

j_call: TRBJ2-1
d_call: .
clone_size: .
v_call: TRBV29-1
cdr3_nt: TGCAGCGTCTCGACAGCCGTAAGGGGCAATGAGCAGTTCTTC
cdr3_aa: CSVSTAVRGNEQFF

j_call: TRBJ2-2
d_call: .
clone_size: .
v_call: TRBV9
cdr3_nt: TGTGCCAGCAGCGTAGCTGGGCGACCGAACACCGGGGAGCTGTTTTTT
cdr3_aa: CASSVAGRPNTGELFF

j_call: TRBJ1-3
d_call: TRBD1
clone_size: .
v_call: TRBV11-3
cdr3_nt: TGTGCCAGCAGTTCTCTCGGAAGGGACAGGACCGGCTCTGGAAACACCATATATTTT
cdr3_aa: CASSSLGRDRTGSGNTIYF

j_call: TRBJ2-3
d_call: TRBD1
clone_size: .
v_call: TRBV7-3
cdr3_nt: TGTGCCAGCAGTGTGGGACAGACTAGCACAGATACGCAGTATTTT
cdr3_aa: CASSVGQTSTDTQYF

j_call: TRBJ1-5
d_call: TRBD1
clone_size: .
v_call: TRBV7-9
cdr3_nt: TGTGCCAGCAGCGAGGGGGCGTCGACTCAGCCCCAGCATTTT
cdr3_aa: CASSEGASTQPQHF

j_call: TRBJ1-1
d_call: TRBD1
clone_size: few
v_call: TRBV6-5
cdr3_nt: TGTGCCAGCAGTTTACGCGAAGCACAGGGGCCTTTCTTT
cdr3_aa: CASSLREAQGPFF

j_call: TRBJ2-1
d_call: TRBD2
clone_size: once
v_call: TRBV29-1
cdr3_nt: TGCAGCGTTGAATCGGGCGGGAGGGCGGGTATTGAGCAGTTCTTC
cdr3_aa: CSVESGGRAGIEQFF

j_call: TRBJ1-4
d_call: .
clone_size: few
v_call: TRBV7-3
cdr3_nt: TGTGCCAGCAGCTTAAAGGGAGGGACTAATGAAAAACTGTTTTTT
cdr3_aa: CASSLKGGTNEKLFF